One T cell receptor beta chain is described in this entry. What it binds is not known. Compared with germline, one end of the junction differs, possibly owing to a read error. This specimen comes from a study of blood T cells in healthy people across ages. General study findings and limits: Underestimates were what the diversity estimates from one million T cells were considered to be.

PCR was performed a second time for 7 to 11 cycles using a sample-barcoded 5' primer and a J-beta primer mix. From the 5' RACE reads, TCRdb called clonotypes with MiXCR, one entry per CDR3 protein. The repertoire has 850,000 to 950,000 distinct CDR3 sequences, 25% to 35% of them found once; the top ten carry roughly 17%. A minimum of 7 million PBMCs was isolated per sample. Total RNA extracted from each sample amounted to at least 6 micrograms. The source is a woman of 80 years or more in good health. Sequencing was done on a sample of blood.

This chain's CDR3 is CASGLTQSAKNIQYF. Here the CDR3 DNA reads TGTGCCAGCGGCTTAACACAGTCAGCCAAAAACATTCAGTACTTC. The chain carries TRBV11-2 and TRBJ2-4; D is undetermined. Germline CDR1 and CDR2: SGHAT and FQNNGV. The CDR3 has 15 amino acids. The variable domain in full, completed from reference TRBV11-2 and TRBJ2-4, reads EAGVAQSPRYKIIEKRQSVAFWCNPISGHATLYWYQQILGQGPKLLIQFQNNGVVDDSQLPKDRFSAERLKGVDSTLKIQPAKLEDSAVYLCASGLTQSAKNIQYFGAGTRLSVL.